This T cell receptor (beta chain) was observed in a study of cytomegalovirus exposure and HLA in healthy donors (dated by TCRdb to about 2017). For the wider study: An earlier analysis of some 600 of the donors reported approximately 300 Gb of sequence data and 95 million to 140 million unique TCR beta sequences obtained from 180 million or so T cells. Among around 400 genotyped donors of the cohort, an average of about 240,000 unique TCR beta nucleotide sequences was sequenced per donor, of which about 20% were non-productive. High-throughput TCR immunosequencing, statistical association of individual TCRs with disease status, and machine learning were combined to predict cytomegalovirus infection status. Genome-wide SNP genotypes for about 55% of the roughly 670 donors were used in a later genetic analysis, which treated that subset as a discovery cohort. To decide whether each TCR beta V gene segment behaved as functional or pseudogenic, an earlier analysis of some 570 of the donors relied on high-throughput TCR beta sequencing. Roughly 300 gigabases of sequencing data and around 85 million unique TCR sequences made up an early release that covered under 750 HLA-typed donors. A later analysis re-examined previously published TCR beta repertoires from 500 to 700 donors and added high-resolution HLA genotyping to investigate patterns of TCR occurrence. Typing coverage differed by locus: A, B, C, DRB1 and DQB1 were typed in roughly 629-630 donors, DQA1 in roughly 510, DPA1 in some 600, and DPB1 in roughly 470. HLA typing included class I and class II loci at four-digit resolution. Using immunosequencing, the study profiled T cell repertoires from fewer than 700 subjects and related those repertoires to cytomegalovirus serostatus. Alongside the repertoire data, information on donor age, sex, ethnicity and CMV serostatus was compiled. Of the approximately 400 genotyped donors, over 80% were placed in the genetic ancestry cluster associated with self-reported Caucasian donors. Four or five DR-DQ haplotypes were handled as single units for association and clustering because linkage in the cohort was strong. All discovery cohort repertoires had been generated on a single sequencing platform. The study aimed to test whether cataloging public T cell receptors could reveal signatures of past pathogen exposure. Besides the first cohort of hundreds of subjects, a separate validation cohort made up of 120 different subjects was used. Rather than using new phenotypic data, the later analysis identified candidate immune exposures from TCR beta sequences and from how often those sequences occurred across donors.

In total, around 600 healthy bone marrow donors made up the cohort. At the time of sampling, all cohort members were nominally healthy, though unrecorded immune exposures were likely present. The donor was CMV seronegative and was included in the group of 352 seronegative cohort members. A peripheral blood sample was provided by each donor, and peripheral blood mononuclear cells were used for TCR beta sequencing. The Qiagen DNeasy Blood Extraction Kit was used to extract genomic DNA from the blood cell samples. V loses 6 bases, J loses 4 bases, and the germline ends lie 13 bases apart. Including the terminal cysteine and phenylalanine, the CDR3 comprises 13 residues. Just the 39-base CDR3 DNA is kept, in frame starting at base 1. Based on the germline V gene, the CDR1 and CDR2 sequences are MDHEN and SYDVKM. As regards this clone: Its specific antigen is unknown. No clone much larger than this one lies a single base away; base qualities are absent.

What the work shows at the level of the full study, not this receptor alone: Because the 87-base-pair reads could not distinguish some IMGT-functional V segments, including TRBV6-2 and TRBV6-3, those segments were excluded. Most TCR sequences were seen in very few donors, while some public TCRs were found in many individuals. Sequencing depth was assumed to be roughly uniform across donors in the presence/absence analyses, though that assumption may not hold. A later analysis reported that several top co-occurrence clusters appeared linked to parvovirus B19, influenza, CMV and Epstein-Barr virus. A group of highly shared sequence variants was considered likely to be a technical artifact of the sequencing pipeline. The only immune exposure information available for the cohort was CMV serostatus. An association between a missense DCLRE1C variant and V-gene and J-gene trimming of TCR beta chains was found in a later genetic analysis and replicated in an independent cohort. In a later genetic analysis, fewer N-insertions in productive TCRs were reported among donors in an Asian-associated ancestry cluster than the roughly 710-donor mean. According to a later analysis, TCR association rates differed among HLA loci, with DRB1 alleles showing the most associated TCRs and HLA-C alleles showing the fewest. Specific HLA alleles were associated with roughly 16,000 TCR beta sequences at a false discovery rate of 0.05 in a later analysis. Assigning TCR associations to individual alleles was difficult when HLA alleles, especially DR and DQ, strongly co-occurred. In vitro tests confirmed that a few of the cytomegalovirus-associated TCR beta chains recognize cytomegalovirus antigens. Cytomegalovirus status was reported to be diagnosed by the classifier with high specificity and sensitivity in both the original and validation cohorts. The cohort was sequenced for TCR beta chains only, and without alpha or paired-chain data the features that could be detected were limited. Broadly in line with IMGT annotations, most TCR beta V segments showed up in productive rearrangements about 87% or about 30% of the time in an earlier analysis of a few hundred of the donors. In the study, around 150 TCR beta chains were listed as associated with cytomegalovirus. Correlated functional status among segregating V segments might reflect linkage disequilibrium, but an unknown experimental factor could not be ruled out. A further reported finding was that TCR beta sequences accurately predicted the HLA-A and HLA-B alleles for most subjects in the first cohort. Roughly 15 rarely observed V segments, including chromosome 9 orphons, were excluded from the earlier analysis of approximately 500 of the donors because counts were too low. Compared with equally common non-associated chains, HLA-associated TCR beta chains in a later analysis were more clonally expanded and had lower generation probabilities. Most CMV-associated TCR beta chains appeared to be HLA-restricted in a later analysis, and the HLA associations seemed to be driven largely by CMV exposure. The authors suggested that the approach could potentially be extended to other disease states and immunological phenotypes. HLA typing was unavailable for some donors at each locus, so association tests used only the typed subset.

The library was obtained by the immunoSEQ multiplex PCR assay. For the multiplex PCR, a mixture combining 60 forward primers for TCR Vbeta segments and 13 reverse primers for TCR Jbeta segments was used. Amplification of the CDR3 region of rearranged TCR beta genes was performed with a multiplex PCR assay on genomic DNA. The amplified TCR beta libraries were sequenced on the Illumina HiSeq System as 87-base-pair reads. The authors processed their data as follows. A later analysis counted around 72 million unique TCR beta chains across the 600 to 850 repertoires, and 9 million to 14 million of these chains were shared by at least two donors. Raw reads were error-corrected and collapsed into unique sequences with a nearest-neighbor algorithm that merged closely related sequences to remove PCR and sequencing errors. Alignment of CDR3 sequences to IMGT reference sequences was used to assign V, D and J gene segments. For a sequence to be retained, a match of at least six nucleotides was required to both a V gene segment and a J gene segment. Rearrangements were classified as productive when the CDR3 lacked stop codons and remained in frame with V and J, and all other rearrangements were classified as non-productive. CDR3 was defined according to IMGT convention as the region running from the second conserved V-encoded cysteine to the conserved J-encoded phenylalanine. In an earlier analysis of roughly 580 of the donors, sequences lacking an unambiguous match to a single V gene segment were excluded. An earlier analysis of several hundred of the donors classified V segments as functional when productive rearrangements were above 56.7% and as segregating when the standard deviation between donors was above 5%. To diagnose cytomegalovirus status from the catalog of TCR beta chain sequences, a statistical classification framework was built. V and J gene assignment, in a later analysis, came from comparing TCR nucleotide sequences with IMGT/GENE-DB human TR gene sequences. A later analysis assigned CDR3 sequences and most-parsimonious VDJ recombination scenarios with the TCRdist pipeline. In a later analysis, each TCR beta chain was defined by its CDR3 amino acid sequence together with its V-gene family, and reads lacking a unique V-gene family were excluded. To address suspected cross-contamination and a sequencing artifact, a later analysis removed approximately 600 highly shared, low-generation-probability nucleotide sequences. A later analysis calculated a clonal expansion index for each public chain from normalized within-repertoire ranks of inferred template counts. A later analysis computed generation probabilities with a VDJ recombination model fitted to out-of-frame rearrangements, and checked the results against IGoR. In a later analysis, TCR-TCR, TCR-HLA and TCR-CMV co-occurrence was scored with hypergeometric tests, and a repertoire-size bias correction was applied to TCR pairs. A later analysis estimated false discovery rates by permuting HLA or CMV assignments 20 times. In a later analysis, co-occurring TCRs were grouped using DBSCAN, and TCRdist sequence similarity was added for clustering within HLA-allele-positive subsets. Repertoires with fewer than 30,000 or more than 120,000 public chains were left out of co-occurrence clustering, as were about 5 repertoires with anomalous nucleotide sharing. This immuneACCESS table, as held by TCRdb, lists in-frame sequences with V and J called but not all clones. Of the missing ones, under half trace to an unresolved V gene in checked studies; the others have no known cause. The DNA gave D and trimming, while V, J and clone size come from that table. The sample records around 59,000 clones, 80% of which are singletons. The top ten clonotypes cover around 4.2% of the sample.

The source of this sequence is a woman aged 40 to 50 in good health and CMV-seronegative. Material for sequencing was PBMCs. The V and J genes are TRBV28 and TRBJ2-7, with a weak D call of TRBD2 (5 bases match). CDR3 loop: CASRRENSYEQYF. Read as DNA, the sequence is TGTGCCAGCAGGAGGGAGAACTCATACGAGCAGTACTTC.